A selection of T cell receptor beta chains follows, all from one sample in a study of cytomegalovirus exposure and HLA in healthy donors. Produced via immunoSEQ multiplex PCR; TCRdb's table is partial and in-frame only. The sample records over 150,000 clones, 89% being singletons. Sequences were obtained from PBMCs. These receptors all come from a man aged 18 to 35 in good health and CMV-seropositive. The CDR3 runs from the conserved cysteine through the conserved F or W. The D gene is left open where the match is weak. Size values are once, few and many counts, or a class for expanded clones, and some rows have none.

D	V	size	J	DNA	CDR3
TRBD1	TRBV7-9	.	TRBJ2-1	TGTGCCAGCAGCTTACGACCGGGACAGGGGAGAAATGAGCAGTTCTTC	CASSLRPGQGRNEQFF
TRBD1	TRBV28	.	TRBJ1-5	TGTGCCAGCAGTTCCCCCGGGGGACAGGGCCACCAGCCCCAGCATTTT	CASSSPGGQGHQPQHF
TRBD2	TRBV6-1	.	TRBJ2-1	TGTGCCAGCAGACCTAGCGGGATGGGATCTGAGCAGTTCTTC	CASRPSGMGSEQFF
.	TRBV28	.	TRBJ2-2	TGTGCCAGCAGGTTAACAGGGTCCGGGGAGCTGTTTTTT	CASRLTGSGELFF
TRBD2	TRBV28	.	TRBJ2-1	TGTGCCAGCAGTGGGGGGGTGGGATACCCCTACGAGAATGAGCAGTTCTTC	CASSGGVGYPYENEQFF
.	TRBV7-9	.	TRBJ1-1	TGTGCCAGCAGCTTAAGCATGACTGAAGCTTTCTTT	CASSLSMTEAFF
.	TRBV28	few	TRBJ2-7	TGTGCCAGCAGCCGGGACATCAGTAGGTACGAGCAGTACTTC	CASSRDISRYEQYF
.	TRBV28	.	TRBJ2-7	TGTGCCAGCAGTTTCAGGGGCGCCTACGAGCAGTACTTC	CASSFRGAYEQYF
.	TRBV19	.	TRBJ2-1	TGTGCCAGTACCGTATCGTTATCGGATGAGCAGTTCTTC	CASTVSLSDEQFF
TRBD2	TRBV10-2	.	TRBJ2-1	TGCGCCAGCAGTGAAGGGAGCGGGATGAGCTCCTACAATGAGCAGTTCTTC	CASSEGSGMSSYNEQFF
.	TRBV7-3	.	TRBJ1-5	TGTGCCAGCAGCCCCGAGCTGTTGCCCCAGCATTTT	CASSPELLPQHF
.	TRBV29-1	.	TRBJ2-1	TGCAGCGTCCTCACAGATTTCTCCTACAATGAGCAGTTCTTC	CSVLTDFSYNEQFF
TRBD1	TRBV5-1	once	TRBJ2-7	TGCGCCAGCAGCTTTACGGGACAGAGCTCCTACGAGCAGTACTTC	CASSFTGQSSYEQYF
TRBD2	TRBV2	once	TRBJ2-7	TGTGCCAGCAGTCCCCGGACTAGCGGGTCCTCCTACGAGCAGTACTTC	CASSPRTSGSSYEQYF
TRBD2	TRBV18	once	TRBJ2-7	TGTGCCAGCTCACCCCTAGGACTAGCGGACGAGCAGTACTTC	CASSPLGLADEQYF
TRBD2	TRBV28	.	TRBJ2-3	TGTGCCAGCAGTTTTCTAGCGGGAATGACAGATACGCAGTATTTT	CASSFLAGMTDTQYF
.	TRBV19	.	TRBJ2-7	TGTGCCAGTAGTCTCACGAGCGTCTCCTACGAGCAGTACTTC	CASSLTSVSYEQYF
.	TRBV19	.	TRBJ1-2	TGTGCCAGTAAATCAGGGTCGATAGGCTACACCTTC	CASKSGSIGYTF
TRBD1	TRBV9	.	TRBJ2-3	TGTGCCAGCAGCGACCCGGGACAGGGATTCCTCACAGATACGCAGTATTTT	CASSDPGQGFLTDTQYF
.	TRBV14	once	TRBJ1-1	TGTGCCAGCAGCCAAGCAGGGATTGAAGCTTTCTTT	CASSQAGIEAFF
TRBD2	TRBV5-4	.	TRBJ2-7	TGTGCCAGCAGCTGGGCCGGGACTAGCCCCTACGAGCAGTACTTC	CASSWAGTSPYEQYF
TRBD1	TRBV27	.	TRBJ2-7	TGTGCCAGCAGTTATGGGGACAGGGGAGGCGAGCAGTACTTC	CASSYGDRGGEQYF
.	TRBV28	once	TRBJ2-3	TGTGCCAGCAGTGAGGTGACGGCGGGCGCAGATACGCAGTATTTT	CASSEVTAGADTQYF
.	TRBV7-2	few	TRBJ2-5	TGTGCCAGCGGAGGAAGAGGGGAGACCCAGTACTTC	CASGGRGETQYF
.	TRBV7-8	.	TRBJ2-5	TGTGCCAGCAGCTTAATCTCCGGGACACCTGTTTTGGAGACCCAGTACTTC	CASSLISGTPVLETQYF
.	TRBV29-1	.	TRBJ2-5	TGCAGCGTTGTTGTAGCGTGGAAAACAGAGACCCAGTACTTC	CSVVVAWKTETQYF
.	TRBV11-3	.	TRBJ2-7	TGTGCCAGCAGCTTGACGAGGGGGTGGTCCTACGAGCAGTACTTC	CASSLTRGWSYEQYF
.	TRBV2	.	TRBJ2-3	TGTGCCAGCTGGAGGGGCACAGATACGCAGTATTTT	CASWRGTDTQYF
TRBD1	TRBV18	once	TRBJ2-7	TGTGCCAGCTCACCAGAGACAGGGGCCTACGAGCAGTACTTC	CASSPETGAYEQYF
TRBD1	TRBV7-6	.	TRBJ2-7	TGTGCCAGCAGCTTACTGGACAGGGGGCGCGTCGAGCAGTACTTC	CASSLLDRGRVEQYF
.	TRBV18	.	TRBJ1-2	TGTGCCAGCTCACCTACGGACAGTTCACCTTATGGCTACACCTTC	CASSPTDSSPYGYTF
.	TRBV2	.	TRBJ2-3	TGTGCCAAGGGGAGACAGGCCCAAAGGTCAGATACGCAGTATTTT	CAKGRQAQRSDTQYF
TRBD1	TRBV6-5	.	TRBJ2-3	TGTGCCAGCAGTTTAAACAGGGGTGGCACAGATACGCAGTATTTT	CASSLNRGGTDTQYF
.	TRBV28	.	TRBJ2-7	TGTGCCAGCAGTCTCCCTACCTACGAGCAGTACTTC	CASSLPTYEQYF
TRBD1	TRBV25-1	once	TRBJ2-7	TGTGCCAGCAGTGTCCCGGGACAGGGTCACTACGAGCAGTACTTC	CASSVPGQGHYEQYF
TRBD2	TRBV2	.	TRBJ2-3	TGTGCCAGCAGTGTAGTACTAGCGGGGGTTGCATCGGATACGCAGTATTTT	CASSVVLAGVASDTQYF
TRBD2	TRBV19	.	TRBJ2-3	TGTGCCAGTAGTACCCCGAGGACTAGCGGAGATACGCAGTATTTT	CASSTPRTSGDTQYF
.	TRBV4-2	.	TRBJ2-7	TGTGCCAGCAGCGAGGACTTTTCCTACGAGCAGTACTTC	CASSEDFSYEQYF
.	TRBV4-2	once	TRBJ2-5	TGTGCCAGCAGCCAGCAACTCGGAGGAGAGACCCAGTACTTC	CASSQQLGGETQYF
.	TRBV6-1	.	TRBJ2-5	TGTGCCAGCAGTGAAGCGCTTGCGTACCAAGAGACCCAGTACTTC	CASSEALAYQETQYF
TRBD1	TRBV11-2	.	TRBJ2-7	TGTGCCAGCAGCTTAGTTCCCCGGGACAGGGTGGACTACGAGCAGTACTTC	CASSLVPRDRVDYEQYF
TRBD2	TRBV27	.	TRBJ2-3	TGTGCCAGCAGTTCAGATAGACTAGCGGGACTCACAGATACGCAGTATTTT	CASSSDRLAGLTDTQYF
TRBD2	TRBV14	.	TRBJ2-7	TGTGCCAGCAGCTGGACTAGCGGGACGTACGAGCAGTACTTC	CASSWTSGTYEQYF
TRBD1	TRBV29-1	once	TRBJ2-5	TGCAGCGTTGAACGTCTTGGGACAGGGGAGTACTTC	CSVERLGTGEYF
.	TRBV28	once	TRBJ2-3	TGTGCCAGCAGTTTTGCGGGGATGGGCACAGATACGCAGTATTTT	CASSFAGMGTDTQYF
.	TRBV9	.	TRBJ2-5	TGTGCCAGCAGCCCATCCAATTTGGGAGAAGAGACCCAGTACTTC	CASSPSNLGEETQYF
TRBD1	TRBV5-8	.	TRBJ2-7	TGTGCCAGCAGCCTCGACAGGGGAATGATTTACGAGCAGTACTTC	CASSLDRGMIYEQYF
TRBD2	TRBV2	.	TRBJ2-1	TGTGCCAGCAGGGGACTAGCGGGAGATGAGCAGTTCTTC	CASRGLAGDEQFF